Following are 2 T cell receptor beta chains from one sample sequenced in a study of PD-1 blockade in classical Hodgkin lymphoma. All the patients suffered relapse after autologous stem cell transplantation, and brentuximab vedotin exposure differed. Profiled with immunoSEQ multiplex PCR; TCRdb holds only in-frame clones, not every one. The sample has 50,000 to 65,000 clones, approximately 90% seen once. This sample comprised peripheral blood mononuclear cells (PBMCs), obtained before the second cycle of nivolumab. Every receptor here comes from a human donor with classical Hodgkin lymphoma.

CDR3 in DNA: TGCGCCAGCAGCCAAGTCGAGACTATGGCGTACGAGCAGTACTTC. It encodes CASSQVETMAYEQYF. The rearrangement links TRBV4-1 to TRBJ2-7; tentatively, D is TRBD2 (5 bases). V dropped 1 base and J dropped 4 bases, with 14 bases sitting between them. Germline V gene sequence: CDR1 MGHRA, CDR2 YSYEKL. The length of the CDR3 is 15 residues.

The genes are TRBV4-2 and TRBJ1-2; the D gene is possibly TRBD1 (5 bases). Germline V lookup: CDR1 LGHNA, CDR2 YNFKEQ. Trimming removed 0 bases at V and 4 bases at J, with 30 bases between. The CDR3 totals 21 residues. Here the CDR3 DNA reads TGTGCCAGCAGCCAAGAAGCGGAGGGTCCCTTCCCGGCGGGGGGGGGCTATGGCTACACCTTC. This codes for CASSQEAEGPFPAGGGYGYTF.